This entry lists 17 T cell receptor beta chains sequenced from one sample in a study of cytomegalovirus exposure and HLA in healthy donors. The primer mix had 60 Vbeta and 13 Jbeta primers. TCRdb's copy holds only in-frame clones and misses some; the assay was immunoSEQ multiplex PCR. The sample shows some 180,000 clones, approximately 84% of them seen only once. The specimen sequenced was PBMCs. The receptors here all came from a female donor in good health and CMV-seronegative.

V and J are TRBV27 and TRBJ2-1, with 10 positions matching TRBD2. The CDR3 covers 15 residues. Germline trimming cut 4 bases from V and 7 bases from J; bases unmatched to any gene: 7. The germline V gene encodes CDR1 MNHEY and CDR2 SMNVEV (reference sequence). The chain's CDR3 is CASSSLAGWGNEQFF. DNA of the CDR3: TGTGCCAGCAGTTCACTAGCGGGGTGGGGAAATGAGCAGTTCTTC.

In its sample, this clone was seen a few times. The chain links TRBV5-1 to TRBJ2-5; 7 nucleotides line up with TRBD2. The trim removed 5 bases at V and 5 bases at J, leaving 3 bases unmatched. CDR3 length equals 12 residues. Germline values: CDR1 SGHRS, CDR2 YFSETQ. CDR3 loop: CASSGGVETQYF. As DNA, the CDR3 is TGCGCCAGCAGTGGGGGGGTGGAGACCCAGTACTTC. Full variable domain (rest looked up from reference TRBV5-1 and TRBJ2-5): KAGVTQTPRYLIKTRGQQVTLSCSPISGHRSVSWYQQTPGQGLQFLFEYFSETQRNKGNFPGRFSGRQFSNSRSEMNVSTLELGDSALYLCASSGGVETQYFGPGTRLLVL.

The table lists this clone with a few counts. V and J are TRBV9 and TRBJ2-1, with 8 bases lining up with TRBD2. V lost 0 bases to trimming and J lost 8 bases; unmatched junction nucleotides: 10. Per germline, CDR1 SGDLS and CDR2 YYNGEE. The CDR3 length is 16 residues. CDR3 residues: CASSVEGGRLGDEQFF. CDR3 sequence (DNA): TGTGCCAGCAGCGTAGAGGGCGGGAGGTTAGGCGATGAGCAGTTCTTC.

The chain has TRBV28 and TRBJ2-1, with D possibly matching TRBD2 (6 bases). Germline V gives CDR1 MDHEN, CDR2 SYDVKM. Trimming took off 3 bases at V and 2 bases at J, with 11 bases between the two ends. The CDR3 has 15 amino acids. Here the CDR3 reads CASSFAGSAYNEQFF. Written as DNA, the CDR3 is TGTGCCAGCAGTTTTGCCGGGAGTGCCTACAATGAGCAGTTCTTC.

The rearrangement joins TRBV30 to TRBJ1-3, with D perhaps matching TRBD1 (6 bases). Germline lookup yields CDR1 GTSNPN and CDR2 SVGIG (reference sequence). The CDR3 length is 15 residues. V dropped 3 bases and J dropped 0 bases, with 12 bases sitting between them. The CDR3 protein is CAWSEWTVSGNTIYF. DNA of the CDR3: TGTGCCTGGAGCGAGTGGACAGTCTCTGGAAACACCATATATTTT.

In this sample, this clone turned up once. The chain uses TRBV14 and TRBJ2-6; a possible D gene is TRBD2 (5 bases). The V gene lost 1 base and the J gene lost 0 bases, with 10 bases spanning the gap. This CDR3 is 17 amino acids long. The germline CDR1 and CDR2 sequences are SGHDN and FVKESK. CDR3 coding DNA: TGTGCCAGCAGCCAAGTTCGGGATTCCTCTGGGGCCAACGTCCTGACTTTC. Its protein is CASSQVRDSSGANVLTF.

V is TRBV5-1 and J is TRBJ1-2; 8 nucleotides line up with TRBD1. The germline V gene has CDR1 SGHRS and CDR2 YFSETQ. V trimming: 0 bases; J trimming: 6 bases; junction bases outside the gene matches: 7. This CDR3 comprises 15 residues. CDR3 loop: CASSLGQGFENGYTF. In DNA, the CDR3 is TGCGCCAGCAGCTTGGGACAGGGGTTTGAAAATGGCTACACCTTC.

The J gene is TRBJ1-2, the V gene TRBV18; D is uncertain. V lost 4 bases and J 10 bases, leaving 16 bases between the germline ends. The CDR3 consists of 13 residues. Germline lookup yields CDR1 KGHSH and CDR2 LQKENI. The CDR3 sequence is CASSLYSSSDYTF. Written as DNA, the CDR3 is TGTGCCAGCTCACTCTACAGCTCCTCGGACTACACCTTC.

The chain links TRBV5-5 to TRBJ1-1; D ambiguous. V was cut by 2 bases and J by 4 bases, with 12 bases left in between. The CDR3 has 14 residues. Germline V gene lookup returns CDR1 SGHKS and CDR2 YYEKEE (reference sequence). CDR3 sequence (DNA): TGTGCCAGCAGCTTTGGTGGAGAGACCACTGAAGCTTTCTTT. Translation: CASSFGGETTEAFF.

The CDR3 nucleotides read TGTGCCAGCACCGAGACAGGACGCATGAACACTGAAGCTTTCTTT. Its translation: CASTETGRMNTEAFF. The chain links TRBV9 to TRBJ1-1; D is perhaps TRBD1 (6 bases). Trimming took 6 bases from V and 0 from J, leaving 15 bases between them. This CDR3 contains 15 residues. Germline V gene sequence: CDR1 SGDLS, CDR2 YYNGEE.

The chain carries TRBV5-1 and TRBJ2-7, with a tentative D call TRBD1 (6 bases). The germline CDR1 and CDR2 sequences are SGHRS and YFSETQ. The CDR3 contains 15 residues. Trimming shortened V by 4 bases and J by 4 bases, and 18 bases separated the two germline ends. This chain's CDR3 is CASSATGGGRYEQYF. CDR3 in DNA: TGCGCCAGCAGCGCAACTGGTGGGGGCCGATACGAGCAGTACTTC.

V usage is TRBV4-1 and J usage is TRBJ2-7, with D tentatively TRBD2 (5 bases). The CDR3 is 13 amino acids. Germline V gene data show CDR1 as MGHRA and CDR2 as YSYEKL. V dropped 2 bases and J dropped 7 bases, with 12 bases sitting between them. In DNA, the CDR3 is TGCGCCAGCAGCCAAAGCTCCGGCGGGGAGCAGTACTTC. It codes for CASSQSSGGEQYF.

CDR3 in DNA: TGTGCCAGCAGTGACAGAGCCTCTAACTATGGCTACACCTTC. Its protein is CASSDRASNYGYTF. The V gene is TRBV27, the J gene TRBJ1-2; D perhaps matches TRBD1 (5 bases). Germline V lookup: CDR1 MNHEY, CDR2 SMNVEV (reference sequence). This CDR3 has 14 amino acids. V lost 5 bases and J 0 bases, leaving 10 bases between the germline ends.

V and J are TRBV6-5 and TRBJ1-3; D gene uncertain. In germline, CDR1 is MNHEY, CDR2 SVGAGI. The CDR3 length is 13 residues. The V end was cut by 6 bases, the J end by 4 bases, with 10 bases between. CDR3 residues: CASRTTLGNTIYF. CDR3 nucleotides: TGTGCCAGCAGAACGACACTCGGAAACACCATATATTTT.

The V gene is TRBV7-6, the J gene TRBJ1-1, with 10 positions matching TRBD1. V lost 0 bases, J lost 4 bases, and 8 bases stayed unmatched. Germline lookup yields CDR1 SGHVS and CDR2 FNYEAQ. The CDR3 spans 17 residues. CDR3: CASSLARQGAGGTEAFF. DNA of the CDR3: TGTGCCAGCAGCTTAGCTAGACAGGGGGCTGGTGGCACTGAAGCTTTCTTT.

The rearrangement links TRBV6-5 to TRBJ2-1; a possible D gene is TRBD2 (6 bases). This CDR3 has 12 residues. From germline, CDR1 is MNHEY and CDR2 SVGAGI. V was shortened by 7 bases and J by 6 bases, with 10 bases between the two germline ends. As DNA, the CDR3 is TGTGCCAGCACGGGACTCATCAATGAGCAGTTCTTC. This sequence encodes CASTGLINEQFF.

This clone was picked up one time. V usage is TRBV30 and J usage is TRBJ1-2; 11 nucleotides line up with TRBD1. Trimming removed 3 bases from V and 3 bases from J; junction bases left unmatched: 18. The length of the CDR3 is 19 residues. Germline V lookup: CDR1 GTSNPN, CDR2 SVGIG (reference sequence). Here the CDR3 DNA reads TGTGCCTGGAGCGGAATCCTGGACAGGGGGCGTTTTATCGACTATGGCTACACCTTC. Its protein is CAWSGILDRGRFIDYGYTF.